These T cell receptor beta chains were read from a single sample in a study of beta chain features in type 1 diabetes. Libraries were prepared by immunoSEQ multiplex PCR; TCRdb keeps only in-frame clonotypes and omits some of them. The table has 240,000 or so clones, approximately 14% seen once. Sequencing was carried out using naive CD4+ T cells from blood. The receptors stem from a man younger than 40 with type 1 diabetes. Each CDR3 is given with its conserved first and last residue. Each record gives: clone size, V gene, J gene, D gene, CDR3 protein, CDR3 DNA. D genes are given only for firm matches. The listing skips clone size in some rows; elsewhere it reads once, few, many or a size class.

>few|TRBV18|TRBJ1-1|.
CASSPGTTNTEAFF
TGTGCCAGCTCACCCGGGACAACGAACACTGAAGCTTTCTTT
>few|TRBV5-4|TRBJ2-5|.
CASSLARGETQYF
TGTGCCAGCAGCTTGGCACGAGGAGAGACCCAGTACTTC
>.|TRBV29-1|TRBJ2-1|.
CSVGRGGNEQFF
TGCAGCGTGGGTAGGGGGGGCAATGAGCAGTTCTTC
>few|TRBV19|TRBJ1-1|.
CASSKLGRNTEAFF
TGTGCCAGTAGTAAGCTAGGCCGGAACACTGAAGCTTTCTTT
>.|TRBV7-9|TRBJ2-3|.
CASSHGTPTDTQYF
TGTGCCAGCAGCCACGGGACACCTACAGATACGCAGTATTTT
>.|TRBV5-4|TRBJ2-1|TRBD2
CASTSGRDSYNEQFF
TGTGCCAGCACCTCCGGGAGGGACTCCTACAATGAGCAGTTCTTC
>.|TRBV16|TRBJ2-7|.
CASSQQGPAYEQYF
TGTGCCAGCAGCCAACAGGGCCCAGCATACGAGCAGTACTTC
>.|TRBV7-2|TRBJ2-5|.
CASSQGLIQETQYF
TGTGCCAGCAGCCAAGGACTGATCCAAGAGACCCAGTACTTC
>.|TRBV2|TRBJ2-1|TRBD1
CASSDPDRGPNNEQFF
TGTGCCAGCAGTGACCCAGACAGGGGGCCTAACAATGAGCAGTTCTTC
>few|TRBV5-4|TRBJ1-2|.
CASSSTNGATYGYTF
TGTGCCAGCAGCTCCACGAATGGGGCAACCTATGGCTACACCTTC
>few|TRBV10-3|TRBJ2-7|.
CAINGISSYEQYF
TGTGCCATCAACGGTATTAGCTCCTACGAGCAGTACTTC
>few|TRBV9|TRBJ2-7|TRBD1
CASSPRTGPTYEQYF
TGTGCCAGCAGCCCCCGGACAGGACCGACCTACGAGCAGTACTTC
>few|TRBV7-9|TRBJ2-1|.
CASSPRVRELDYEQFF
TGTGCCAGCAGCCCTAGAGTGAGGGAGTTGGATTATGAGCAGTTCTTC
>few|TRBV7-2|TRBJ1-5|.
CASSLEDRNQPQHF
TGTGCCAGCAGCTTAGAGGACAGAAATCAGCCCCAGCATTTT
>.|TRBV19|TRBJ2-1|TRBD1
CASSISGGTYNEQFF
TGTGCCAGTAGTATCTCAGGGGGTACCTACAATGAGCAGTTCTTC
>few|TRBV6-5|TRBJ1-5|TRBD1
CASSTDRGSNQPQHF
TGTGCCAGCAGCACAGACAGGGGTAGCAATCAGCCCCAGCATTTT
>.|TRBV2|TRBJ1-5|.
CASSDGGQPQHF
TGTGCCAGCAGTGATGGCGGTCAGCCCCAGCATTTT
>few|TRBV7-9|TRBJ1-1|.
CASSGDRLGGGEAFF
TGTGCCAGCAGCGGAGACAGGCTCGGTGGGGGCGAAGCTTTCTTT
>.|TRBV20-1|TRBJ1-2|TRBD1
CSARLGGGYTF
TGCAGTGCTAGGCTAGGGGGCGGCTACACCTTC
>once|TRBV20-1|TRBJ2-2|.
CSATGDGELFF
TGCAGTGCCACCGGTGACGGGGAGCTGTTTTTT
>few|TRBV4-1|TRBJ1-2|.
CASSQEAPSLPTF
TGCGCCAGCAGCCAAGAGGCCCCATCTTTACCCACCTTC
>.|TRBV5-1|TRBJ1-6|TRBD1
CASSLGTGVGLENSPLHF
TGCGCCAGCAGCCTTGGGACAGGTGTGGGGCTTGAGAATTCACCCCTCCACTTT
>.|TRBV30|TRBJ2-5|.
CAWRGSPQETQYF
TGTGCCTGGAGGGGCAGCCCCCAAGAGACCCAGTACTTC
>few|TRBV5-6|TRBJ2-1|.
CASRGGQYNEQFF
TGTGCCAGCAGGGGGGGACAGTACAATGAGCAGTTCTTC
>few|TRBV6-5|TRBJ2-1|TRBD1
CASSIRDRVYEQFF
TGTGCCAGCAGTATAAGGGACAGGGTGTATGAGCAGTTCTTC
>.|TRBV4-1|TRBJ2-3|.
CASSQDITSTDTQYF
TGCGCCAGCAGCCAAGACATCACTAGCACAGATACGCAGTATTTT
>.|TRBV2|TRBJ2-1|.
CASSSRGTYNEQFF
TGTGCCAGCAGTTCCCGGGGGACTTACAATGAGCAGTTCTTC
>.|TRBV10-3|TRBJ1-4|.
CAIRAEGEKLFF
TGTGCCATCAGGGCAGAGGGTGAAAAACTGTTTTTT
>.|TRBV10-3|TRBJ2-2|TRBD1
CAIRTGPNTGELFF
TGTGCCATCCGGACAGGTCCGAACACCGGGGAGCTGTTTTTT
>.|TRBV7-2|TRBJ2-7|.
CASSPPSEPYEQYF
TGTGCCAGCAGCCCCCCTTCGGAGCCCTACGAGCAGTACTTC
>few|TRBV19|TRBJ2-2|TRBD2
CATWTGRGTGELFF
TGTGCCACTTGGACCGGGAGGGGCACCGGGGAGCTGTTTTTT
>.|TRBV7-9|TRBJ2-6|TRBD1
CAILDRSNILSGANVLTF
TGTGCCATATTGGACAGGTCTAACATTCTCTCTGGGGCCAACGTCCTGACTTTC
>.|TRBV7-9|TRBJ2-5|.
CASSLLGAEETQYF
TGTGCCAGCAGCTTACTGGGGGCAGAAGAGACCCAGTACTTC
>few|TRBV5-1|TRBJ2-6|TRBD1
CASSSGTGLSSGANVLTF
TGCGCCAGCAGCTCTGGGACAGGCTTAAGCTCTGGGGCCAACGTCCTGACTTTC
>few|TRBV4-2|TRBJ2-3|.
CASSRGGGIGRGTDTQYF
TGTGCCAGCAGCCGAGGTGGAGGGATTGGGCGAGGCACAGATACGCAGTATTTT
>.|TRBV18|TRBJ2-3|.
CASSPQTSYTDTQYF
TGTGCCAGCTCACCACAGACATCGTACACAGATACGCAGTATTTT
>few|TRBV29-1|TRBJ1-1|.
CSVGGRMNTEAFF
TGCAGCGTTGGAGGCAGAATGAACACTGAAGCTTTCTTT
>.|TRBV5-6|TRBJ2-7|.
CASSLDGGLYEQYF
TGTGCCAGCAGCTTGGACGGGGGGCTCTACGAGCAGTACTTC
>few|TRBV30|TRBJ2-2|.
CAWSASTGELFF
TGTGCCTGGAGTGCCAGTACCGGGGAGCTGTTTTTT
>.|TRBV9|TRBJ1-4|.
CASSAAQDWGREKLFF
TGTGCCAGCAGCGCAGCACAGGACTGGGGGCGGGAAAAACTGTTTTTT
>.|TRBV18|TRBJ1-5|TRBD1
CASSLWDRVQPQHF
TGTGCCAGCTCACTGTGGGACAGGGTTCAGCCCCAGCATTTT
>.|TRBV19|TRBJ2-3|.
CASSAAGTTDTQYF
TGTGCCAGTAGTGCCGCGGGTACCACAGATACGCAGTATTTT
>few|TRBV19|TRBJ2-7|TRBD1
CASTSSGGQGLYEQYF
TGTGCCAGTACGAGCAGTGGGGGACAGGGGCTCTACGAGCAGTACTTC
>.|TRBV7-8|TRBJ2-7|TRBD1
CASTTGVYEQYF
TGTGCCAGCACGACAGGGGTCTACGAGCAGTACTTC
>.|TRBV19|TRBJ2-1|TRBD2
CASTRTSGPNNEQFF
TGTGCCAGTACCCGGACTAGCGGGCCGAATAATGAGCAGTTCTTC
>.|TRBV2|TRBJ2-2|TRBD1
CASTRTGNTGELFF
TGTGCCAGCACCCGGACAGGGAACACCGGGGAGCTGTTTTTT
>.|TRBV25-1|TRBJ1-2|.
CASSAFLGVNYGYTF
TGTGCCAGCAGTGCATTTCTGGGCGTAAACTATGGCTACACCTTC
>few|TRBV4-1|TRBJ2-3|.
CASSQSEVTDTQYF
TGCGCCAGCAGCCAATCGGAGGTCACAGATACGCAGTATTTT
>few|TRBV20-1|TRBJ2-7|.
CSATGNEQYF
TGCAGTGCTACAGGGAACGAGCAGTACTTC
>.|TRBV5-1|TRBJ2-5|TRBD2
CASSWGLAQETQYF
TGCGCCAGCAGCTGGGGACTAGCCCAGGAGACCCAGTACTTC
>.|TRBV5-4|TRBJ2-1|TRBD2
CASSLGGGREFF
TGTGCCAGCAGCTTGGGGGGGGGTAGGGAGTTCTTC